This paragraph reports one T cell receptor (beta chain). No antigen is known for it. Per-nucleotide qualities are absent, and no much larger clonotype sits a single base away. These data come from a study of T-cell memory formation after mild COVID-19 (TCRdb year 2021). Describing the broader study: Most TCR sequence clusters were specific to one of the two donors. Longitudinal TCRalpha and TCRbeta repertoire sequencing tracked T-cell clones expanding and contracting after mild COVID-19 in a couple of donors. The cohort comprised two young, previously healthy adult volunteers, one female and one male. Here is what the overall study found, with its caveats: Clones that contracted from day 15 to 85 showed balanced CD4/CD8 phenotypes, whereas a second wave of clones that expanded from day 15 to 37 leaned towards CD4+. SARS-CoV-2 specificity of the second-wave clones peaking on day 37 was not confirmed. Some responding clones were detected in pre-infection memory, suggesting pre-existing cross-reactive memory T cells joined the SARS-CoV-2 response. The study included only a couple of mild cases, and larger cohorts that include severe cases with pre-infection samples were judged to be necessary. Contracting CD4+ clones were found mainly in CM and EM memory subsets, while CD8+ clones were enriched in EMRA.

CDR1 is given as DFQATT and CDR2 as SNEGSKA, both from the germline V gene (reference sequence). The CDR3 runs 16 amino acids, cysteine and phenylalanine included. Only the CDR3 DNA stays, 48 bases, in frame from base 1. The trim is 3 bases for V and 0 bases for J, with a gap of 14 bases between the germline ends. Ficoll-Paque density gradient centrifugation was used to isolate PBMCs. The instrument given in TCRdb is Illumina NovaSeq 6000. TCRalpha and TCRbeta cDNA libraries were constructed by 5'RACE with constant-segment primers, with sample barcodes and unique molecular identifiers being introduced. RNA was extracted from every sample with Trizol reagent. Amplification of the libraries took two PCR steps, and the second step added a second sample barcode plus Illumina TruSeq adapters. Sequencing of libraries was performed on an Illumina NovaSeq with 2 x 150 bp paired-end reads. From the authors' description of their analysis: Reads were demultiplexed and collapsed into UMI-guided consensus sequences with migec v1.2.7. Using mixcr v2.1.11, the UMI consensuses were aligned to TRA and TRB V and J templates and assembled into clonotypes. A clonotype was counted as expanded or contracted only if both edgeR and NoisET called the change significant, with noise models trained on biological replicates. For edgeR calls, a false discovery rate-adjusted p below 0.01 and a log2 fold-change threshold of 1 were applied. As an exploratory analysis of dynamics, max-normalized trajectories of the 1000 most abundant clonotypes were examined by PCA with hierarchical clustering. Separately sequenced CD4+ and CD8+ repertoires were used to assign the CD4 or CD8 phenotype of responding clones. TCRdb itself trimmed the public reads at Q25 with fastp, ran MiXCR and retained productive beta chains. For every CDR3 protein sequence, its rows merge into one entry that carries the most common genes and DNA. The V and J calls and clone size come from TCRdb's table, not from the authors' own analysis. Here the sample has 470,000 or so distinct CDR3 sequences; more than 15% occur a single time. The ten largest clonotypes hold 20% to 25% of the sample.

The V and J segments used are TRBV20-1 and TRBJ1-4, with TRBD1 perhaps the D gene, on 6 matching bases. The sequenced material came from PBMCs or a T cell subset sorted from them (not recorded which). The origin of this receptor is a man younger than 35 who had mild COVID-19 (a few samples of this study predate the infection). The sample titles of this study are shuffled in the database, so cell type and time point are left out; the donor was told from shared clones. The CDR3 in this case is CSASLQGDATNEKLFF. The nucleotide sequence reads TGCAGTGCTAGCCTACAGGGTGATGCAACTAATGAAAAACTGTTTTTT.